This TCR beta chain was documented in a study of blood T cells in healthy people across ages. V was cut by 0 bases and J by 8 bases, with 18 bases left in between. The CDR3 consists of 17 residues. Germline CDR1 and CDR2: SGHRS and YFSETQ. Regarding the study as a whole: Naive and antigen-experienced cells could not be conclusively compared, given unsorted PBMCs. Considered underestimates were the diversity estimates obtained from one million T cells. Not knowing donor CMV status may have confounded expanded clonotype changes.

Donors were healthy Caucasian individuals from Russia aged about 6 to 95. A second about 7 to 11 cycle PCR used barcoded and J-beta primers. TCRdb fed the 5' RACE reads into MiXCR, producing one record per CDR3 protein. The sample lists around 850,000 distinct CDR3 sequences, around 36% occurring once. There are a few counts of this clonotype. Its antigen remains unidentified. The sample was blood. This receptor was obtained from a man younger than 35 in good health. The chain carries TRBV5-1 and TRBJ1-6; D is possibly TRBD1 (5 bases). In DNA, the CDR3 is TGCGCCAGCAGCTTGGCTGCTAGCAGGGCTTCGGATTCACCCCTCCACTTT. It specifies CASSLAASRASDSPLHF.